This T cell receptor (beta chain) is drawn from a study of OX40 agonist ivuxolimab in advanced cancers. Study-wide background: Head and neck, renal cell, melanoma or hepatocellular carcinoma were the cancers that dose-escalation patients had.

Germline V gene sequence: CDR1 SGHAT, CDR2 FQNNGV. This CDR3 has 14 residues. The trim removed 4 bases at V and 5 bases at J, leaving 3 bases unmatched. Turning to this clone: Its antigen is still unknown.

Whole-study findings and limits: Both blood CD4+ and CD8+ T cells showed clonal growth by week 6 at 0.1 to 3.0 mg/kg. CD8+ T cells averaged more expanded clones than CD4+.

Sequencing used immunoSEQ multiplex PCR; TCRdb keeps in-frame clones, though not all of them. The repertoire consists of roughly 50,000 clones, with approximately 89% occurring once and the leading ten covering over 5%. Here the sequenced sample was CD4+ or CD8+ T cells sorted from blood, taken in a trial of the OX40 agonist ivuxolimab. This rearrangement joins TRBV11-2 to TRBJ1-2; TRBD1 matches 11 bases. The receptor's source is an adult with an advanced solid tumor such as melanoma, head and neck, liver or kidney cancer. CDR3 region: CASSYGQGAYGYTF. CDR3 nucleotide sequence: TGTGCCAGCAGCTACGGACAGGGGGCGTATGGCTACACCTTC.